This is a list of T cell receptor beta chains from one sample in a study of brain T cells in children with intractable seizures. TCRdb's table, derived via immunoSEQ multiplex PCR, lists solely in-frame clones and lacks some. This table has 88,000 or so clones, around 90% appearing once. The material was peripheral blood, obtained at surgery. The receptor source for this set is a girl aged 2 to 9 with Rasmussen encephalitis and intractable seizures. Each CDR3 is given without its conserved first and last residue. The D gene is left open where the match is weak.

d_call j_call v_call cdr3_aa
. TRBJ1-2 TRBV5-1 ASGGGPIYGYT
TRBD1 TRBJ2-1 TRBV24-1 ATSGVGTGHNEQF
. TRBJ1-4 TRBV28 ASSLLSGLATNEKLF
. TRBJ1-3 TRBV19 ASSIGRGGTGNTIY
. TRBJ1-4 TRBV7-9 ASSLHPGPNEKLF
. TRBJ2-1 TRBV4-2 ASSQAGWGKQF
. TRBJ2-7 TRBV6-5 ASSYEGTYEQY
TRBD1 TRBJ1-5 TRBV7-9 ASSSNPGQGRLSNQPQH
. TRBJ1-5 TRBV7-9 ASTSRPQH
TRBD2 TRBJ2-2 TRBV30 ARGTGLVTGELF
. TRBJ1-2 TRBV20-1 SATPAGGYT
TRBD2 TRBJ2-4 TRBV5-4 ASSLRGVGLDQNIQY
TRBD1 TRBJ1-1 TRBV10-3 AISGDRGDVNTEAF
TRBD2 TRBJ2-5 TRBV5-6 ASSAWTSGGETQY
. TRBJ1-2 TRBV5-6 ASSLGQAVDGYT
. TRBJ2-2 TRBV19 ASSIFTGELF
TRBD2 TRBJ2-7 TRBV19 AVGEGGKPHEQY
TRBD2 TRBJ2-1 TRBV11-2 ASSRGLAGYNEQF
TRBD1 TRBJ1-5 TRBV19 ASSITGVRNQPQH
. TRBJ2-7 TRBV18 ASSRGTYEQY
. TRBJ2-5 TRBV18 ASSLGGYRAEETQY
TRBD1 TRBJ2-1 TRBV28 ASIDSDRAVYNEQF
TRBD1 TRBJ2-5 TRBV15 ATSSQGALKETQY
. TRBJ1-4 TRBV12-3/TRBV12-4 ASSYLGEKLF
. TRBJ1-6 TRBV11-3 ASSLAVASGYNSPLH
. TRBJ2-1 TRBV28 ASSPLGLREQF
. TRBJ2-3 TRBV24-1 ATSDRRGGADTQY
. TRBJ1-5 TRBV19 ASSRFDSNQPQH
TRBD1 TRBJ1-5 TRBV6-6 ASSPWGQLNQPQH
. TRBJ2-5 TRBV28 ASSLSTAGGETQY
. TRBJ2-5 TRBV5-6 ASSFGQQETQY
. TRBJ1-5 TRBV6-6 ASARNSNQPQH
TRBD1 TRBJ1-3 TRBV19 ASTPVGQGVGNTIY
. TRBJ1-5 TRBV2 ASSEARVSNQPQH
. TRBJ1-4 TRBV29-1 SVDSGELF
TRBD1 TRBJ1-5 TRBV19 ASRTDRVNSQPQH
. TRBJ1-1 TRBV7-9 ASSPDGLNTEAF
TRBD1 TRBJ2-3 TRBV5-1 ASSLGRDRGRKGYDATQY
TRBD1 TRBJ2-2 TRBV7-9 ASNFETGGWTGELF
TRBD1 TRBJ2-7 TRBV11-3 ASSLGRTGEHEQY
. TRBJ1-2 TRBV2 ASSEAPTGPLGYT
. TRBJ1-1 TRBV7-2 ASSALQEWNTEAF
TRBD1 TRBJ1-2 TRBV12-5 ASGGQANLGGYGYT
. TRBJ1-4 TRBV7-9 ASRDAEGATNEKLF
. TRBJ1-1 TRBV6-5 ASSYSPYGGLAEAF
TRBD1 TRBJ2-1 TRBV4-2 ASSQDIGTGGNEQF
. TRBJ2-7 TRBV27 ASSFKAPIYEQY
TRBD2 TRBJ2-7 TRBV18 ASSPPGLAVYEQY
TRBD2 TRBJ2-3 TRBV27 ATLQGLAGTDTQY
. TRBJ2-7 TRBV12-3/TRBV12-4 ASSSAYEQY